This TCR beta chain comes out of a study of OX40 agonist ivuxolimab in advanced cancers. The protocol was immunoSEQ multiplex PCR, while the TCRdb copy is restricted to in-frame clones and leaves out a portion. The table shows 81,000 or so clones, with more than 75% occurring only once. From germline, CDR1 is SGHKS and CDR2 YYEKEE (reference sequence). CDR3 length equals 15 residues. The ends were cut back, 0 bases at V and 0 bases at J, with 7 bases in the middle. V gene TRBV5-5 combines with J gene TRBJ1-3; D is ambiguous. The receptor was derived from an adult with an advanced solid tumor such as melanoma, head and neck, liver or kidney cancer. The material sequenced was CD4+ or CD8+ T cells sorted from blood, taken in a trial of the OX40 agonist ivuxolimab. The CDR3: CASSLAGRSGNTIYF. The CDR3 coding sequence is TGTGCCAGCAGCTTGGCAGGTCGCTCTGGAAACACCATATATTTT. The entire variable domain, with the rest obtained from reference TRBV5-5 and TRBJ1-3, is as follows: DAGVTQSPTHLIKTRGQQVTLRCSPISGHKSVSWYQQVLGQGPQFIFQYYEKEERGRGNFPDRFSARQFPNYSSELNVNALLLGDSALYLCASSLAGRSGNTIYFGEGSWLTVV.